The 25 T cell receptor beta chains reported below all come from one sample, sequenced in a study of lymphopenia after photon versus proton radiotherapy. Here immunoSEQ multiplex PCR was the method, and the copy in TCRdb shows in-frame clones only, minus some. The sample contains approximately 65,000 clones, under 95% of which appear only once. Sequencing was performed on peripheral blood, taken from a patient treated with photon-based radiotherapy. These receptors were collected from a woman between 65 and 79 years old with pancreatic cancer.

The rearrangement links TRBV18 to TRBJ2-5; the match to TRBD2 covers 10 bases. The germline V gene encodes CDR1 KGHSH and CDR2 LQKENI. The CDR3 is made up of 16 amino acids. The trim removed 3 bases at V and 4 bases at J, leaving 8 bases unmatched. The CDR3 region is CASSPLGLAEIETQYF. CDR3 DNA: TGTGCCAGCTCACCTTTAGGACTAGCGGAAATAGAGACCCAGTACTTC.

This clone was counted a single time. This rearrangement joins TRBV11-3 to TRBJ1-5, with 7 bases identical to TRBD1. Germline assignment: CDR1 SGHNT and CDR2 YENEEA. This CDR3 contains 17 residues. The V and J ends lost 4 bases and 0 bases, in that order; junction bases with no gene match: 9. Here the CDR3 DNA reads TGTGCCAGCAGCTCGGGACAGCAGAATTATAGCAATCAGCCCCAGCATTTT. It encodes CASSSGQQNYSNQPQHF.

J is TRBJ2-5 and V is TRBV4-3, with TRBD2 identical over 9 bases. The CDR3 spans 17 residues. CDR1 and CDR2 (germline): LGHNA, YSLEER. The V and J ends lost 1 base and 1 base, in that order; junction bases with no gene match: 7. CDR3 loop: CASSQGGGRALQETQYF. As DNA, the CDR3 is TGCGCCAGCAGCCAAGGAGGCGGGAGGGCCCTCCAAGAGACCCAGTACTTC.

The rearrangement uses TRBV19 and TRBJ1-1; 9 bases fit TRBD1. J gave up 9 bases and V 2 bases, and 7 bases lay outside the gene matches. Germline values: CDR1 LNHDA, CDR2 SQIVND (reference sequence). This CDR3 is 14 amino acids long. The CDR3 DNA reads TGTGCCAGTAGTATATTGGTAGGACAGGGGAAAGCTTTCTTT. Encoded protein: CASSILVGQGKAFF.

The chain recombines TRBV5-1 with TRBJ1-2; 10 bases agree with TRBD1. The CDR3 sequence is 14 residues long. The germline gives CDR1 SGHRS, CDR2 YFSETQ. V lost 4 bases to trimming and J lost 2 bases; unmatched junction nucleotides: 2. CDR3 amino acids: CASSQGQGNYGYTF. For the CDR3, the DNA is TGCGCCAGCAGCCAGGGACAGGGGAACTATGGCTACACCTTC.

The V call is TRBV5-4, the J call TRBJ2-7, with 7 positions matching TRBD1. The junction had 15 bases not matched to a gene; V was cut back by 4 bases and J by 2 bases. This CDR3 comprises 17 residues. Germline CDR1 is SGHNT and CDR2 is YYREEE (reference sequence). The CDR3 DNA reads TGTGCCAGCAGCGGCCGGGACAGCCACACCCTACCCTACGAGCAGTACTTC. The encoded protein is CASSGRDSHTLPYEQYF.

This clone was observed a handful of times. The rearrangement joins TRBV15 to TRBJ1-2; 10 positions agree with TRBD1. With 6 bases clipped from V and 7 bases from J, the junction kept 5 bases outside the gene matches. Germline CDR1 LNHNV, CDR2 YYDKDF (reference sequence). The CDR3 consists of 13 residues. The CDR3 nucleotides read TGTGCCACCAGGGGACAGGGGAGGTTTGGCTACACCTTC. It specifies CATRGQGRFGYTF.

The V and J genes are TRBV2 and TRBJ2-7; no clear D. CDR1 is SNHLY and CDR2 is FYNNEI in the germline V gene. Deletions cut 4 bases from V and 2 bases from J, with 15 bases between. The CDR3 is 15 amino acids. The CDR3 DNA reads TGTGCCAGCAGTGTAATCGGCGGCCAGACCTACGAGCAGTACTTC. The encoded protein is CASSVIGGQTYEQYF.

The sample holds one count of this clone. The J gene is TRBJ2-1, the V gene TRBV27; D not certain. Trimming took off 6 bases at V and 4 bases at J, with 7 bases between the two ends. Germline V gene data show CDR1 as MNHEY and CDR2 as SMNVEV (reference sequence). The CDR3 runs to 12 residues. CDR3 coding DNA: TGTGCCAGCAGCGAGTTATACAATGAGCAGTTCTTC. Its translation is CASSELYNEQFF.

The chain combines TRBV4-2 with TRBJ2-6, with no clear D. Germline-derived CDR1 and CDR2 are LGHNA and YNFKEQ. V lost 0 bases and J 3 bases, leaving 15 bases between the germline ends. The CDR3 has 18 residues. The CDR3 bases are TGTGCCAGCAGCCAAGATTCTAAGGGCGCCGGTGGGGCCAACGTCCTGACTTTC. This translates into CASSQDSKGAGGANVLTF.

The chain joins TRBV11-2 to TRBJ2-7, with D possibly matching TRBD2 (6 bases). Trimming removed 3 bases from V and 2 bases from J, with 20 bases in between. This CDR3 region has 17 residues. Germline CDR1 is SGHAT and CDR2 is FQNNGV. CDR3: CASSLGVGASVAYEQYF. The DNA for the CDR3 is TGTGCCAGCAGCTTGGGTGTTGGGGCTAGCGTCGCCTACGAGCAGTACTTC.

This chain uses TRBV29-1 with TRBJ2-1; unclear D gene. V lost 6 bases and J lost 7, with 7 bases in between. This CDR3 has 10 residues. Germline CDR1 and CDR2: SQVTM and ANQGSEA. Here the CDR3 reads CSVRTNEQFF. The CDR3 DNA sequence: TGCAGCGTGCGGACGAATGAGCAGTTCTTC.

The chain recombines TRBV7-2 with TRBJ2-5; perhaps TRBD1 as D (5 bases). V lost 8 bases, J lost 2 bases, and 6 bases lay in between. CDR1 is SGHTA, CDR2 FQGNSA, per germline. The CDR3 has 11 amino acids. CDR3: CASGAQETQYF. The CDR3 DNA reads TGTGCCAGCGGGGCTCAAGAGACCCAGTACTTC.

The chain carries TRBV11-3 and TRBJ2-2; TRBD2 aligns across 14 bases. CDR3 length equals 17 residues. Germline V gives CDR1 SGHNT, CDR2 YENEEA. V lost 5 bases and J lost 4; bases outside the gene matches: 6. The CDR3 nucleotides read TGTGCCAGCAGCGTAACGGGACTAGCGGGAGTCACCGGGGAGCTGTTTTTT. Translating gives CASSVTGLAGVTGELFF.

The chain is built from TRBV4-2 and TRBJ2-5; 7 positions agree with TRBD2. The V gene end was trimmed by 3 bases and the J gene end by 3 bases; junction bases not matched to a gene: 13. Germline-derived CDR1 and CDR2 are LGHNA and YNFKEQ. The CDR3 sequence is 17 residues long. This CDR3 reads CASSHSVGSGTKETQYF. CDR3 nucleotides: TGTGCCAGCAGCCACTCCGTTGGTTCCGGGACTAAAGAGACCCAGTACTTC.

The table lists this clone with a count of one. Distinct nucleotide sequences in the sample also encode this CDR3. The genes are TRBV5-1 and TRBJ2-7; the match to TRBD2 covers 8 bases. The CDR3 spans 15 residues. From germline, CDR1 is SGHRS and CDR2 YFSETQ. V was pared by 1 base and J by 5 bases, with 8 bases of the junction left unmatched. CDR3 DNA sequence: TGCGCCAGCAGCTTGCGGCCAGCGGGAGAAGACGAGCAGTACTTC. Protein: CASSLRPAGEDEQYF.

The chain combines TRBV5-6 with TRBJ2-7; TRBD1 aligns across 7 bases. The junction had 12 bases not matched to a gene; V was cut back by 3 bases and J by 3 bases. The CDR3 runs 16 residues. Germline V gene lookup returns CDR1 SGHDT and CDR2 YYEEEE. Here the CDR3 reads CASSSTILTGNYEQYF. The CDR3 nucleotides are TGTGCCAGCAGCTCTACCATTTTGACAGGGAACTACGAGCAGTACTTC.

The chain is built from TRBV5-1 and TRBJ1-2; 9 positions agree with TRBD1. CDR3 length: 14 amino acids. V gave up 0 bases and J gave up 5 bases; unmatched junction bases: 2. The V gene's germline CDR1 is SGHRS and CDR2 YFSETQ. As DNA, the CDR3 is TGCGCCAGCAGCTTGGGGGGACAGGGTTATGGCTACACCTTC. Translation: CASSLGGQGYGYTF.

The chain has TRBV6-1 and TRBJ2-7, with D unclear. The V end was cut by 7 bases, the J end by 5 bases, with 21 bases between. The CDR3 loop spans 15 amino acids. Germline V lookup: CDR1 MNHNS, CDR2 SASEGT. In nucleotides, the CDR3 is TGTGCCAGCATTCCGGTTGCCTCAACGGACGACGAGCAGTACTTC. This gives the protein CASIPVASTDDEQYF.

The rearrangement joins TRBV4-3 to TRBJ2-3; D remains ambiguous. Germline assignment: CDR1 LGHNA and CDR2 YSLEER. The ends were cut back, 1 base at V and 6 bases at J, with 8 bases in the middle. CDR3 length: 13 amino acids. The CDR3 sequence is CASSQGHADTQYF. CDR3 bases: TGCGCCAGCAGCCAAGGGCACGCGGATACGCAGTATTTT.

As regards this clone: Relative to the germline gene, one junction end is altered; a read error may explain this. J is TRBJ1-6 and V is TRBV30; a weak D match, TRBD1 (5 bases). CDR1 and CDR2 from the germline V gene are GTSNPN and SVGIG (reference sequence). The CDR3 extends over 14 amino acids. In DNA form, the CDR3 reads TGTGCCGGGGGTGGGCCCTCGGATAAGTCACCCCTCCACTTT. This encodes CAGGGPSDKSPLHF.

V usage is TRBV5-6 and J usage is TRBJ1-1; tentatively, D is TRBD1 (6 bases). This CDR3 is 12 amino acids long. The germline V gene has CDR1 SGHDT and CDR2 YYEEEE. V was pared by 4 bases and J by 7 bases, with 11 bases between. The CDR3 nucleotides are TGTGCCAGCAGCCCCGGACAGCGTGAAGCTTTCTTT. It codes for CASSPGQREAFF.

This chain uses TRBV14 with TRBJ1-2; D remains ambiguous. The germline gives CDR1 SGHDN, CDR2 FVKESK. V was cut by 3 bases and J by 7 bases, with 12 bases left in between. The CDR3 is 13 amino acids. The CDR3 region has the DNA TGTGCCAGCAGCCAGATTGCAACTGGTGGCTACACCTTC. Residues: CASSQIATGGYTF. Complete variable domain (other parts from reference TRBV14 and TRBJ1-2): EAGVTQFPSHSVIEKGQTVTLRCDPISGHDNLYWYRRVMGKEIKFLLHFVKESKQDESGMPNNRFLAERTGGTYSTLKVQPAELEDSGVYFCASSQIATGGYTFGSGTRLTVV.

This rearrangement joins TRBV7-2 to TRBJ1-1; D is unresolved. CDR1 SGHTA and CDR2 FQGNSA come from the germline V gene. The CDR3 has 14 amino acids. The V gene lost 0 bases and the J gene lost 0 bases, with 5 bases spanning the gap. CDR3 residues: CASSLAELNTEAFF. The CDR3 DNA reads TGTGCCAGCAGCTTAGCGGAGTTGAACACTGAAGCTTTCTTT.

The CDR3 region is CASSPKAGSSGANVLTF. For the CDR3, the DNA is TGTGCCAGCAGCCCCAAGGCCGGAAGCTCTGGGGCCAACGTCCTGACTTTC. The V gene is TRBV5-8, the J gene TRBJ2-6; D is ambiguous. The germline V gene encodes CDR1 SGHTS and CDR2 YDEGEE. Trimming pared 4 bases from V and 0 bases from J, leaving 14 bases between. The CDR3 runs 17 residues. The full variable domain, completed using reference TRBV5-8 and TRBJ2-6, is EAGVTQSPTHLIKTRGQQATLRCSPISGHTSVYWYQQALGLGLQFLLWYDEGEERNRGNFPPRFSGRQFPNYSSELNVNALELEDSALYLCASSPKAGSSGANVLTFGAGSRLTVL.